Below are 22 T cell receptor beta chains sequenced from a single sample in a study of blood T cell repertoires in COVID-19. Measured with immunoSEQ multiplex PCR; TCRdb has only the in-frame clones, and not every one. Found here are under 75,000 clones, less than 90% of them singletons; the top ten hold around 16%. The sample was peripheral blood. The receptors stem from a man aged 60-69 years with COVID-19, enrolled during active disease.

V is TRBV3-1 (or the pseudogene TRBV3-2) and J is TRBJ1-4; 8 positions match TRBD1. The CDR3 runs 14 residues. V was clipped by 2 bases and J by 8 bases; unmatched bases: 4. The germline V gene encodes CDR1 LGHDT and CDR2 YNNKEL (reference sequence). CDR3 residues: CASSQPGDREKLFF. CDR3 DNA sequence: TGTGCCAGCAGCCAACCTGGGGACAGGGAAAAACTGTTTTTT.

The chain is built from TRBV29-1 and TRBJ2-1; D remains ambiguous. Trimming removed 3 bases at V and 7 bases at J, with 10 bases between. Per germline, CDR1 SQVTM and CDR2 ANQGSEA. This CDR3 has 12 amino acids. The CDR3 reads CSVDKAGNEQFF. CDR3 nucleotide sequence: TGCAGCGTTGACAAAGCCGGGAATGAGCAGTTCTTC.

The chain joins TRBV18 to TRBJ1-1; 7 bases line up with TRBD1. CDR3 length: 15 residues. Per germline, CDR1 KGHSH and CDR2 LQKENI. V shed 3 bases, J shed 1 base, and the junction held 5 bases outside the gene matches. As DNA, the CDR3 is TGTGCCAGCTCACCCCCCGGGACAGCGAACACTGAAGCTTTCTTT. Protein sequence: CASSPPGTANTEAFF.

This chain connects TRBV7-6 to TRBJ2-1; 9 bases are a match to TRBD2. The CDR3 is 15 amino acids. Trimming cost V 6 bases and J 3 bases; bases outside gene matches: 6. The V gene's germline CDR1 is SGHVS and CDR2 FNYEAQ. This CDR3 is CASSTLSGGYNEQFF. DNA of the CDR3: TGTGCCAGCAGTACTCTTAGCGGGGGCTACAATGAGCAGTTCTTC.

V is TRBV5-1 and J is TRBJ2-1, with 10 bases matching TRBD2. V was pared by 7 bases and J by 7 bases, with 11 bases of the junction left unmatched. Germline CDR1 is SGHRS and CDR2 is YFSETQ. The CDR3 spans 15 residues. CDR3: CASALAGAGVNEQFF. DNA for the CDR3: TGCGCCAGCGCCCTAGCGGGAGCTGGTGTTAATGAGCAGTTCTTC.

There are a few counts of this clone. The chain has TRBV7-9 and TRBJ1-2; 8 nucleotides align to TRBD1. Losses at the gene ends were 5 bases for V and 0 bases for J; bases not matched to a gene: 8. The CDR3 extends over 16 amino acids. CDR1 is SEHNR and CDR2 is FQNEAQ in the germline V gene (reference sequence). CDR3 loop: CASSLNDRGPNYGYTF. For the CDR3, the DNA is TGTGCCAGCAGCCTGAATGACAGGGGTCCTAACTATGGCTACACCTTC.

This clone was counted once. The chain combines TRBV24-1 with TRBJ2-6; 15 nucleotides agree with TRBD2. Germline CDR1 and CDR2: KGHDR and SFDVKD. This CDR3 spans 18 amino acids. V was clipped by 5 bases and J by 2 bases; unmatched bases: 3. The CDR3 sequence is CATSGTSGGAAGANVLTF. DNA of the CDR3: TGTGCCACCAGTGGGACTAGCGGGGGGGCCGCTGGGGCCAACGTCCTGACTTTC.

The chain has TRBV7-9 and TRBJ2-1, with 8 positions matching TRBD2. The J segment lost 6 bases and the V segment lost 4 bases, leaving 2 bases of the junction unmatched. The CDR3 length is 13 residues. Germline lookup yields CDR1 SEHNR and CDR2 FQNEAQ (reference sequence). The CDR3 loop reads CASSWTSRNEQFF. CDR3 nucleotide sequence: TGTGCCAGCAGCTGGACTAGCCGCAATGAGCAGTTCTTC.

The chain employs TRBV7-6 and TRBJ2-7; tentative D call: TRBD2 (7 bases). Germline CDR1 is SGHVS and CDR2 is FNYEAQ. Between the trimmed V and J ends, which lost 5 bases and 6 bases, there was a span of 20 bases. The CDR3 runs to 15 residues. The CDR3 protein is CASSNLGGAVSEQYF. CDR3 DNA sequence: TGTGCCAGCAGCAACCTAGGGGGGGCGGTAAGCGAGCAGTACTTC.

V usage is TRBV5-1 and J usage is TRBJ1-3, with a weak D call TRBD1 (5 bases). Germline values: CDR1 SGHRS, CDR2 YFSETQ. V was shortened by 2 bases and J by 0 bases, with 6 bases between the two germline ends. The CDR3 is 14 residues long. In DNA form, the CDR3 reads TGCGCCAGCAGCTTACAGGACTCTGGAAACACCATATATTTT. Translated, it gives CASSLQDSGNTIYF.

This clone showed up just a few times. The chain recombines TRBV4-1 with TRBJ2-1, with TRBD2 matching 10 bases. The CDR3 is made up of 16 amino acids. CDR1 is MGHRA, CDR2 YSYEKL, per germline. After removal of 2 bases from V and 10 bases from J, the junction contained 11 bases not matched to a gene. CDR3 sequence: CASSQPGTSARKEQFF. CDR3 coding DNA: TGCGCCAGCAGCCAACCCGGGACTAGCGCGCGGAAGGAGCAGTTCTTC.

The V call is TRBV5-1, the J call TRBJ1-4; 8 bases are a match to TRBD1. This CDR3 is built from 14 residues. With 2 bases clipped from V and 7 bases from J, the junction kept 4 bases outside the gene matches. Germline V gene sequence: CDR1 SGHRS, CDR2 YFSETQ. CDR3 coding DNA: TGCGCCAGCAGCTTCGGACAGGGAGGTGAAAAACTGTTTTTT. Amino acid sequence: CASSFGQGGEKLFF.

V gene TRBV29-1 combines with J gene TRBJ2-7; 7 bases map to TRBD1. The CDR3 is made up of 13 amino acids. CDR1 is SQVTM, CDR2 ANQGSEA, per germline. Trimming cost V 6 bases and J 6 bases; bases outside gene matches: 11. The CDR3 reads CSVKSGGGSEQYF. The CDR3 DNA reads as TGCAGCGTGAAATCAGGGGGTGGGAGCGAGCAGTACTTC.

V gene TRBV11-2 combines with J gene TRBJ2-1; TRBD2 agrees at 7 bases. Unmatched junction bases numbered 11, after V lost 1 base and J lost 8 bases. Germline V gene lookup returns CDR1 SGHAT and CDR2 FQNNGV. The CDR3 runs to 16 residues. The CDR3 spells CASSLGVRGGGDEQFF. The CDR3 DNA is TGTGCCAGCAGCTTAGGAGTCCGGGGCGGGGGAGATGAGCAGTTCTTC.

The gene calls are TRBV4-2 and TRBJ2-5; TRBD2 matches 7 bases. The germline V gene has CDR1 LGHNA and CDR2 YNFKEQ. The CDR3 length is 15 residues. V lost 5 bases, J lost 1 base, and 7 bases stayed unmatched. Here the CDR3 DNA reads TGTGCCAGCAGCAAAATTGGGGGGGTCCAAGAGACCCAGTACTTC. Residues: CASSKIGGVQETQYF.

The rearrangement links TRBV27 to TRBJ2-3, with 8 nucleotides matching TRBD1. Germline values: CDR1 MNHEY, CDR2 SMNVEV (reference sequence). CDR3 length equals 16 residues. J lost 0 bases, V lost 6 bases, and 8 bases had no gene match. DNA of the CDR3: TGTGCCAGCAGCCTAAGGGGGACAGGCAGCACAGATACGCAGTATTTT. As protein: CASSLRGTGSTDTQYF.

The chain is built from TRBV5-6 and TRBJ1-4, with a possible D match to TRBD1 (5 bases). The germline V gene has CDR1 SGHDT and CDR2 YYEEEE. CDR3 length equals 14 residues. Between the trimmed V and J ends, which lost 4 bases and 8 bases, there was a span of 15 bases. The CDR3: CASSLDSVREKLFF. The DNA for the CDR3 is TGTGCCAGCAGCCTAGACAGTGTTCGGGAAAAACTGTTTTTT.

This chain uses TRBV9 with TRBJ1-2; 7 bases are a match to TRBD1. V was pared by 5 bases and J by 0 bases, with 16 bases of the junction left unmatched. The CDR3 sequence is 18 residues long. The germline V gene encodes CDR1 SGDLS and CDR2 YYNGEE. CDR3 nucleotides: TGTGCCAGCAGAGACAACCGAATGGGACAGTCTCCTAACTATGGCTACACCTTC. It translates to CASRDNRMGQSPNYGYTF.

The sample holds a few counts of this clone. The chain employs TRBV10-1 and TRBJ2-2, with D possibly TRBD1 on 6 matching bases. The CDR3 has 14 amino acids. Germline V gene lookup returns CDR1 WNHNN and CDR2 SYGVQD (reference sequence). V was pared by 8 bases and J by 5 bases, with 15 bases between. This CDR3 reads CASGRDTLTGELFF. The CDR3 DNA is TGCGCCAGCGGACGGGACACCTTAACCGGGGAGCTGTTTTTT.

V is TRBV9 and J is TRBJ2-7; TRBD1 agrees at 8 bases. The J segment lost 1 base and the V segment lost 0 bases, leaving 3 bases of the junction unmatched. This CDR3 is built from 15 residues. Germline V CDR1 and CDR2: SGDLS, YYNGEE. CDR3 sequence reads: CASSVAGTGSYEQYF. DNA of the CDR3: TGTGCCAGCAGCGTAGCTGGGACAGGATCCTACGAGCAGTACTTC.

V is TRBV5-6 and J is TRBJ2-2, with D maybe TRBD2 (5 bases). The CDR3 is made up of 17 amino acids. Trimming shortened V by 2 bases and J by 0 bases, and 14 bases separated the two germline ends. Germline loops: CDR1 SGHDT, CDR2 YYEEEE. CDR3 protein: CASSLRMAGPNTGELFF. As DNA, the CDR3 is TGTGCCAGCAGCTTACGAATGGCGGGCCCGAACACCGGGGAGCTGTTTTTT.

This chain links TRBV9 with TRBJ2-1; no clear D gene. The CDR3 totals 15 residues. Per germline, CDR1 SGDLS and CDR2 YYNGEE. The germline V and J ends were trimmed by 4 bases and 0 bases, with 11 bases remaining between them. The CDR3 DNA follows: TGTGCCAGCAGCCTGAGAGCGCTCTCCTACAATGAGCAGTTCTTC. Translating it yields CASSLRALSYNEQFF.